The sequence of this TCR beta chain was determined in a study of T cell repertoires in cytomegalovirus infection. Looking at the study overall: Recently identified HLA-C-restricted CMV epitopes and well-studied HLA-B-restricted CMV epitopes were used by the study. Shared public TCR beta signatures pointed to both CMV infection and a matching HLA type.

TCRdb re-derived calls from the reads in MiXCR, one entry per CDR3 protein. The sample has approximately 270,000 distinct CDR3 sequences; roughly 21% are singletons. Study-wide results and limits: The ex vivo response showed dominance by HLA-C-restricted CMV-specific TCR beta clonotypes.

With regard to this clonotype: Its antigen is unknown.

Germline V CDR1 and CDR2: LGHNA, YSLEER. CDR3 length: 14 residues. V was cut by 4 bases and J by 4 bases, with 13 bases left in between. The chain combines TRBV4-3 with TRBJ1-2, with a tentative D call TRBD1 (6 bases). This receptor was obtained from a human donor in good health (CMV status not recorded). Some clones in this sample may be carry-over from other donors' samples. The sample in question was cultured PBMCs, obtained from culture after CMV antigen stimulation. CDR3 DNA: TGCGCCAGCAGCCCCTCCCAGGGGAGCTATGGCTACACCTTC. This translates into CASSPSQGSYGYTF.